Listed here are 29 T cell receptor beta chains from one sample, sequenced in a study of blood T cell repertoires in COVID-19. TCRdb's copy holds only in-frame clones and misses some; the assay was immunoSEQ multiplex PCR. The data contain 150,000 to 200,000 clones, 80% to 90% of them singletons. Sample: peripheral blood. The receptor set was obtained from a woman over 75 with COVID-19, enrolled during active disease.

V is TRBV7-9 and J is TRBJ1-2, with D tentatively TRBD1 (6 bases). The CDR3 length is 13 residues. Germline V gives CDR1 SEHNR, CDR2 FQNEAQ (reference sequence). Deletions cut 6 bases from V and 2 bases from J, with 10 bases between. Written as DNA, the CDR3 is TGTGCCAGCAGACCCGACAGGAACTATGGCTACACCTTC. This translates into CASRPDRNYGYTF.

This clone occurred a few times. The chain employs TRBV5-4 and TRBJ1-1; a possible D gene is TRBD1 (5 bases). V dropped 1 base and J dropped 0 bases, with 7 bases sitting between them. This CDR3 contains 14 residues. The V gene's germline CDR1 is SGHNT and CDR2 YYREEE (reference sequence). The CDR3 DNA is TGTGCCAGCAGCTTGTTGGACATGAACACTGAAGCTTTCTTT. This encodes CASSLLDMNTEAFF.

The chain is built from TRBV27 and TRBJ1-1; D possibly corresponds to TRBD1 (5 bases). CDR1 is MNHEY and CDR2 is SMNVEV in the germline V gene (reference sequence). V lost 5 bases, J lost 11 bases, and 15 bases lay in between. The CDR3 sequence is 12 residues long. In DNA, the CDR3 is TGTGCCAGCAGTCTCATAGGACAAGTGGCTTTCTTT. It encodes CASSLIGQVAFF.

This chain connects TRBV27 to TRBJ1-1, with D possibly matching TRBD1 (5 bases). The CDR3 has 13 residues. V shed 3 bases and J shed 6 bases, with 11 bases lying between them. From germline, CDR1 is MNHEY and CDR2 SMNVEV (reference sequence). In DNA, the CDR3 is TGTGCCAGCAGTTTGAGGGGAGGAGCTGAAGCTTTCTTT. Translation gives CASSLRGGAEAFF.

The rearrangement uses TRBV19 and TRBJ2-5; D perhaps matches TRBD2 (5 bases). With 3 bases removed from V and 2 bases from J, the gap between germline ends came to 7 bases. From germline, CDR1 is LNHDA and CDR2 SQIVND (reference sequence). The CDR3 is made up of 13 amino acids. The CDR3 reads CASSIRGQETQYF. The CDR3 coding sequence is TGTGCCAGTAGTATCCGGGGACAAGAGACCCAGTACTTC.

The V call is TRBV6-5, the J call TRBJ1-1; TRBD1 aligns across 9 bases. The CDR3 covers 14 residues. Germline V gives CDR1 MNHEY, CDR2 SVGAGI. With V trimmed by 6 bases and J by 3 bases, 5 bases remained unmatched. In nucleotides, the CDR3 is TGTGCCAGCAGCCGGCGGACAGGGGACACTGAAGCTTTCTTT. Translating gives CASSRRTGDTEAFF.

V is TRBV12-3 or TRBV12-4 and J is TRBJ1-2; the D gene is possibly TRBD1 (5 bases). The ends were cut back, 5 bases at V and 2 bases at J, with 9 bases in the middle. This CDR3 is built from 13 residues. CDR3 coding DNA: TGTGCCAGCAGTCAGACAGAAAACTATGGCTACACCTTC. It specifies CASSQTENYGYTF.

The V call is TRBV19, the J call TRBJ1-5, with TRBD1 as a possible D gene (6 bases). The germline CDR1 and CDR2 sequences are LNHDA and SQIVND (reference sequence). The V gene lost 5 bases and the J gene lost 6 bases, with 14 bases spanning the gap. The CDR3 loop spans 14 amino acids. For the CDR3, the DNA is TGTGCCAGTAGTGGAACAGCAGGGGTTCAGCCCCAGCATTTT. Translated, it gives CASSGTAGVQPQHF. Full variable domain (rest looked up from reference TRBV19 and TRBJ1-5): DGGITQSPKYLFRKEGQNVTLSCEQNLNHDAMYWYRQDPGQGLRLIYYSQIVNDFQKGDIAEGYSVSREKKESFPLTVTSAQKNPTAFYLCASSGTAGVQPQHFGDGTRLSIL.

The sample holds a few counts of this clone. The genes are TRBV2 and TRBJ1-3; D unclear. CDR3 length: 16 residues. Looked up from germline, CDR1 is SNHLY and CDR2 is FYNNEI. V lost 8 bases and J 11 bases, leaving 28 bases between the germline ends. For the CDR3, the DNA is TGTGCCAGCTCCGATCTAGAGTCCCTCGCATTGGAACCCATATATTTT. This gives the protein CASSDLESLALEPIYF.

The V call is TRBV10-3, the J call TRBJ2-3; the D is unclear. V was cut by 1 base and J by 5 bases, with 7 bases left in between. There are 13 residues in the CDR3. Germline V gene sequence: CDR1 ENHRY, CDR2 SYGVKD. CDR3 amino acids: CAISEWAGDTQYF. For the CDR3, the DNA is TGTGCCATCAGTGAGTGGGCTGGAGATACGCAGTATTTT.

The CDR3 loop reads CASSSPPGTSISYEQYF. The CDR3 coding sequence is TGTGCCAGCAGCTCCCCCCCCGGGACTAGCATCTCCTACGAGCAGTACTTC. The chain links TRBV7-4 to TRBJ2-7; 9 bases are shared with TRBD2. The J segment lost 0 bases and the V segment lost 4 bases, leaving 10 bases of the junction unmatched. CDR3 length equals 17 residues. Germline V gives CDR1 SGHVT, CDR2 SQSDAQ.

The chain recombines TRBV5-4 with TRBJ2-3; TRBD2 agrees at 13 bases. CDR1 and CDR2 (germline): SGHNT, YYREEE (reference sequence). The CDR3 consists of 16 residues. After removal of 2 bases from V and 4 bases from J, the junction contained 4 bases not matched to a gene. The CDR3, as DNA: TGTGCCAGCAGCTTCGGACTAGCGGGAGCAGCAGATACGCAGTATTTT. It yields the protein CASSFGLAGAADTQYF.

This clone was picked up a small number of times. V is TRBV19 and J is TRBJ2-1, with TRBD2 matching 9 bases. The V and J ends lost 5 bases and 8 bases, in that order; junction bases with no gene match: 13. The CDR3 contains 16 residues. In germline, CDR1 is LNHDA, CDR2 SQIVND (reference sequence). This chain's CDR3 is CASSRGTRGGLHEQFF. CDR3 sequence (DNA): TGTGCCAGTAGTCGGGGTACGCGGGGGGGCCTCCATGAGCAGTTCTTC.

This clone was seen more than once but under ten times. V is TRBV19 and J is TRBJ1-1, with D perhaps TRBD1 (5 bases). The CDR3 contains 14 residues. With 6 bases removed from V and 7 bases from J, the gap between germline ends came to 18 bases. Looked up from germline, CDR1 is LNHDA and CDR2 is SQIVND (reference sequence). The CDR3 is CASRPRRGDSEAFF. The CDR3 DNA is TGTGCCAGTAGGCCTAGGCGGGGTGACAGTGAAGCTTTCTTT.

This chain uses TRBV20-1 with TRBJ2-7; 7 nucleotides match TRBD1. The trim removed 5 bases at V and 4 bases at J, leaving 2 bases unmatched. The length of the CDR3 is 11 residues. Germline CDR1 is DFQATT and CDR2 is SNEGSKA (reference sequence). CDR3 protein: CSAGDSYEQYF. The CDR3, as DNA: TGCAGTGCTGGGGACAGTTACGAGCAGTACTTC.

The chain couples TRBV5-4 to TRBJ2-7; 7 bases are shared with TRBD2. CDR1 is SGHNT, CDR2 YYREEE, per germline (reference sequence). The CDR3 is made up of 15 amino acids. V dropped 4 bases and J dropped 2; count of bases not matched to a gene: 9. The CDR3 DNA sequence: TGTGCCAGCAGCCCTCCGGGAGGCCGAACCTACGAGCAGTACTTC. As protein: CASSPPGGRTYEQYF.

This rearrangement joins TRBV10-2 to TRBJ2-1; 11 bases agree with TRBD2. With V trimmed by 5 bases and J by 7 bases, 1 base remained unmatched. Germline CDR1 reads WSHSY; CDR2 reads SAAADI. The length of the CDR3 is 13 residues. The CDR3 is CASSRTSGNEQFF. CDR3 DNA sequence: TGCGCCAGCAGTCGGACTAGCGGGAATGAGCAGTTCTTC.

The rearrangement links TRBV29-1 to TRBJ1-1; D perhaps matches TRBD1 (5 bases). The CDR3 length is 14 residues. Germline V gene lookup returns CDR1 SQVTM and CDR2 ANQGSEA. V was cut by 4 bases and J by 4 bases, with 16 bases left in between. The DNA for the CDR3 is TGCAGCGTTGGTGGACTGCGGAGGGGCACTGAAGCTTTCTTT. Protein sequence: CSVGGLRRGTEAFF.

In this sample, this clone turned up a few times. This chain connects TRBV9 to TRBJ1-5; D is uncertain. The CDR3 has 14 amino acids. CDR1 and CDR2 from the germline V gene are SGDLS and YYNGEE. V gave up 0 bases and J gave up 4 bases, with 8 bases separating them. The CDR3 region is CASSVDPANQPQHF. CDR3 nucleotides: TGTGCCAGCAGCGTAGACCCAGCGAATCAGCCCCAGCATTTT.

The J gene is TRBJ1-3, the V gene TRBV7-9; TRBD1 might be the D (6 bases). CDR1 and CDR2 (germline): SEHNR, FQNEAQ (reference sequence). Trimming removed 5 bases at V and 7 bases at J, with 9 bases between. This CDR3 contains 12 residues. The CDR3 is CASSRTGNTIYF. In DNA, the CDR3 is TGTGCCAGCAGCCGAACAGGGAACACCATATATTTT.

As to this clone: The same CDR3 also results from other DNA sequences found in this sample. The CDR3 nucleotides read TGTGCCAGCAGGGACAGGGGCGAGACCCAGTACTTC. Protein sequence: CASRDRGETQYF. The rearrangement links TRBV2 to TRBJ2-5; 9 positions match TRBD1. The germline V gene has CDR1 SNHLY and CDR2 FYNNEI. V was clipped by 6 bases and J by 5 bases; unmatched bases: 1. The CDR3 covers 12 residues.

V usage is TRBV24-1 and J usage is TRBJ2-5; TRBD1 might be the D (6 bases). Trimming pared 4 bases from V and 2 bases from J, leaving 10 bases between. This CDR3 has 14 amino acids. CDR1 and CDR2 from the germline V gene are KGHDR and SFDVKD. The CDR3 region is CATSDPGQQETQYF. In DNA form, the CDR3 reads TGTGCCACCAGTGACCCTGGACAGCAAGAGACCCAGTACTTC.

The V call is TRBV27, the J call TRBJ1-2; unclear D gene. With 5 bases removed from V and 4 bases from J, the gap between germline ends came to 14 bases. This CDR3 region has 14 residues. Germline-derived CDR1 and CDR2 are MNHEY and SMNVEV (reference sequence). The CDR3 region is CASSPTGITYGYTF. The CDR3 DNA follows: TGTGCCAGCAGTCCGACCGGGATCACCTATGGCTACACCTTC.

V and J are TRBV21-1 and TRBJ1-3; the D segment call TRBD1 is taken from the table without a DNA check. TRBV21-1 is termed a pseudogene. The CDR3 consists of 14 residues. In DNA, the CDR3 is TGTGCCAGCAGCGTGGACAGTCGGGGAAACACCATATATTTT. Its translation is CASSVDSRGNTIYF.

The chain employs TRBV6-5 and TRBJ1-6; 9 bases fit TRBD1. V shed 6 bases, J shed 10 bases, and the junction held 10 bases outside the gene matches. The CDR3 sequence is 15 residues long. Germline CDR1 and CDR2: MNHEY and SVGAGI. The CDR3 loop reads CASRMGQGRESPLHF. Here the CDR3 DNA reads TGTGCCAGCAGGATGGGACAGGGTAGAGAATCACCCCTCCACTTT.

The sample holds one count of this clone. The rearrangement links TRBV15 to TRBJ2-7; a weak D match, TRBD2 (5 bases). This CDR3 contains 13 residues. CDR1 is LNHNV and CDR2 is YYDKDF in the germline V gene (reference sequence). V lost 0 bases and J lost 5, with 8 bases in between. The CDR3 nucleotides are TGTGCCACCAGCAGAGATGAGGGCCACGAGCAGTACTTC. Translating gives CATSRDEGHEQYF.

A single count supports this clone. Other nucleotide sequences in the sample specify the same CDR3. The chain joins TRBV5-1 to TRBJ2-2; 7 positions agree with TRBD1. Germline values: CDR1 SGHRS, CDR2 YFSETQ. V trimming: 4 bases; J trimming: 0 bases; junction bases outside the gene matches: 3. The CDR3 extends over 15 amino acids. The CDR3 spells CASSPGTANTGELFF. DNA for the CDR3: TGCGCCAGCAGCCCCGGGACAGCGAACACCGGGGAGCTGTTTTTT.

The chain uses TRBV7-8 and TRBJ2-5, with 10 positions matching TRBD1. The CDR3 loop spans 16 amino acids. The V gene's germline CDR1 is SGHVS and CDR2 FQNEAQ. The V segment lost 0 bases and the J segment 5 bases; nucleotides outside the gene matches: 6. The CDR3 DNA follows: TGTGCCAGCAGCTTAGCTTGGACAGGGGGATGGGAGACCCAGTACTTC. This encodes CASSLAWTGGWETQYF.

The J gene is TRBJ1-1, the V gene TRBV19, with a tentative D call TRBD1 (5 bases). The V end lost 8 bases, the J end lost 3 bases, and 19 bases lay between the germline ends. The CDR3 length is 15 residues. The germline V gene has CDR1 LNHDA and CDR2 SQIVND (reference sequence). This chain's CDR3 is CASADIQGAHTEAFF. The CDR3 DNA sequence: TGTGCCAGTGCGGATATTCAGGGCGCGCACACTGAAGCTTTCTTT.